This TCR beta chain derives from a study of shared clonotypes between healthy human individuals. The wider study: Per donor, three plates held CD4 naive cells, three held CD4 memory, two held CD8 naive and one held CD8 memory.

Repertoires were generated with immunoSEQ multiplex PCR, while TCRdb's copy carries only in-frame clones and drops some. The sample has some 2 million clones, over 85% seen once. Of note for this clone: The same CDR3 is also encoded by other DNA sequences in this sample.

V shed 0 bases and J shed 0 bases, with 10 bases lying between them. CDR3 length equals 15 residues. Germline-derived CDR1 and CDR2 are SGDLS and YYNGEE. The naive CD8 fraction comprised CD45RO-negative cells positively selected for CCR7 and excluded terminally differentiated effector memory CD45RA+ cells. The sample taken for sequencing was naive CD8+ T cells sorted from blood. This chain links TRBV9 with TRBJ2-7; a weak D match, TRBD2 (6 bases). This receptor was identified in a man between 18 and 35 years old in good health. In nucleotides, the CDR3 is TGTGCCAGCAGCGTAGGGGCCGGGAGCTCCTACGAGCAGTACTTC. This encodes CASSVGAGSSYEQYF.